The TCR beta chain under discussion was sequenced for a study of cytomegalovirus exposure and HLA in healthy donors. Broader study findings: The study carried out a later analysis of TCR beta sequences. It associated some 17,000 of them with specific HLA alleles at a false discovery rate of 0.05. In a later analysis, CMV-associated beta chains were mostly HLA-associated, it appeared.

The CDR3 is 15 residues long. CDR1 and CDR2 (germline): PRHDT, FYEKMQ (reference sequence). J gave up 5 bases and V 4 bases, and 8 bases lay outside the gene matches. In the case of this clone: The antigen remains unidentified.

Primers: 60 Vbeta forward and 13 Jbeta reverse. Only in-frame clones appear in the TCRdb table, and some are missing; sequencing was by immunoSEQ multiplex PCR. The sample has 120,000 or so clones, more than 60% seen once. The chain links TRBV13 to TRBJ2-7; 10 nucleotides match TRBD1. The sequence came from a man between 18 and 35 years old in good health and CMV-seronegative. The sample consisted of PBMCs. In DNA, the CDR3 is TGTGCCAGCAGCTCAGGGACGGACAGGGGGGACGAGCAGTACTTC. Protein product: CASSSGTDRGDEQYF. The whole variable domain, remainder taken from reference TRBV13 and TRBJ2-7, is AAGVIQSPRHLIKEKRETATLKCYPIPRHDTVYWYQQGPGQDPQFLISFYEKMQSDKGSIPDRFSAQQFSDYHSELNMSSLELGDSALYFCASSSGTDRGDEQYFGPGTRLTVT.